The 20 T cell receptor beta chains reported below all come from one sample, sequenced in a study of blood T cell repertoires in COVID-19. Here immunoSEQ multiplex PCR was the method, and the copy in TCRdb shows in-frame clones only, minus some. The sample shows some 240,000 clones, approximately 85% of them seen only once. Sequenced: PBMCs or T cells enriched from blood (not recorded which). The receptors derive from a woman in her forties or fifties who had been exposed to COVID-19.

The chain couples TRBV29-1 to TRBJ2-1, with TRBD2 identical over 7 bases. Unmatched junction bases numbered 2, after V lost 6 bases and J lost 6 bases. CDR1 and CDR2 (germline): SQVTM, ANQGSEA. This CDR3 contains 11 residues. CDR3 coding DNA: TGCAGCGTAACGGGGGGCAATGAGCAGTTCTTC. Protein sequence: CSVTGGNEQFF.

V gene TRBV6-2 or TRBV6-3 combines with J gene TRBJ2-5, with 7 nucleotides matching TRBD1. Germline trimming cut 4 bases from V and 5 bases from J; bases unmatched to any gene: 10. The germline gives CDR1 MNHEY, CDR2 SVGEGT. The CDR3 loop spans 15 amino acids. CDR3 amino acids: CASSFDRDTGETQYF. The CDR3 DNA sequence: TGTGCCAGCAGTTTCGACAGGGACACGGGGGAGACCCAGTACTTC.

The chain has TRBV7-5 and TRBJ2-3; the table's D call of TRBD1 was not tested on the DNA. TRBV7-5 is shown as a pseudogene. The CDR3 is 14 residues long. In DNA, the CDR3 is TGTGCCAGACCCCAGGGGGCGAGGCCAGATACGCAGTATTTT. Its protein product is CARPQGARPDTQYF.

The chain joins TRBV7-9 to TRBJ1-1; D may be TRBD1 (5 bases). V gave up 1 base and J gave up 1 base, with 16 bases separating them. Germline CDR1 and CDR2: SEHNR and FQNEAQ (reference sequence). The CDR3 is 17 amino acids. The CDR3 sequence is CASSLEAGRTTNTEAFF. Written as DNA, the CDR3 is TGTGCCAGCAGCTTAGAAGCAGGGAGGACGACGAACACTGAAGCTTTCTTT.

This rearrangement joins TRBV7-8 to TRBJ1-6; D is perhaps TRBD1 (5 bases). The CDR3 is made up of 16 amino acids. Trimming cost V 5 bases and J 0 bases, with 11 bases left between them. Germline V lookup: CDR1 SGHVS, CDR2 FQNEAQ. The DNA of the CDR3 is TGTGCCAGCAGCCCCCGACAGAGCTCCTATAATTCACCCCTCCACTTT. Translating gives CASSPRQSSYNSPLHF.

The rearrangement links TRBV19 to TRBJ2-3, with 7 bases lining up with TRBD2. The CDR3 runs to 13 residues. Germline V gene sequence: CDR1 LNHDA, CDR2 SQIVND (reference sequence). The V segment lost 6 bases and the J segment 1 base; nucleotides outside the gene matches: 1. The CDR3 DNA reads TGTGCCAGTAGGAGCGGGGGCACAGATACGCAGTATTTT. It codes for CASRSGGTDTQYF.

The gene calls are TRBV28 and TRBJ1-5; perhaps TRBD1 as D (5 bases). V lost 6 bases, J lost 4 bases, and 13 bases lay in between. Germline V gene lookup returns CDR1 MDHEN and CDR2 SYDVKM. CDR3 size: 14 residues. The CDR3 coding sequence is TGTGCCAGCAGATCATCCGGGGGGAATCAGCCCCAGCATTTT. Protein: CASRSSGGNQPQHF.

The chain joins TRBV18 to TRBJ2-1, with D maybe TRBD2 (7 bases). CDR1 is KGHSH and CDR2 is LQKENI in the germline V gene. CDR3 size: 15 residues. The V and J ends lost 3 bases and 6 bases respectively, with 15 bases between them. The DNA of the CDR3 is TGTGCCAGCTCACCTCGGGGGGCCCTTCTCAATGAGCAGTTCTTC. It is translated as CASSPRGALLNEQFF. The entire variable domain, with the rest obtained from reference TRBV18 and TRBJ2-1, is as follows: NAGVMQNPRHLVRRRGQEARLRCSPMKGHSHVYWYRQLPEEGLKFMVYLQKENIIDESGMPKERFSAEFPKEGPSILRIQQVVRGDSAAYFCASSPRGALLNEQFFGPGTRLTVL.

This clone was seen only a few times. This chain links TRBV5-1 with TRBJ2-1, with D perhaps matching TRBD2 (5 bases). The germline CDR1 and CDR2 sequences are SGHRS and YFSETQ. This CDR3 region has 14 residues. Trimming removed 2 bases from V and 8 bases from J, with 14 bases in between. The CDR3 here is CASSFGVASDEQFF. CDR3 DNA: TGCGCCAGCAGCTTCGGGGTCGCAAGCGATGAGCAGTTCTTC.

This chain joins TRBV5-6 and TRBJ1-1; TRBD1 agrees at 7 bases. The CDR3 runs to 14 residues. V trimming: 3 bases; J trimming: 0 bases; junction bases outside the gene matches: 2. CDR1 and CDR2 from the germline V gene are SGHDT and YYEEEE. The CDR3 coding sequence is TGTGCCAGCAGCTACGGACAGGTGAACACTGAAGCTTTCTTT. Its translation is CASSYGQVNTEAFF.

CDR3 nucleotides: TGTGCCAGCAGTTCCACTCAAGAGGGGGCGGGAAACACCATATATTTT. Translation gives CASSSTQEGAGNTIYF. The chain has TRBV27 and TRBJ1-3, with TRBD1 matching 7 bases. The CDR3 is made up of 16 amino acids. Germline CDR1 and CDR2: MNHEY and SMNVEV (reference sequence). With 4 bases clipped from V and 4 bases from J, the junction kept 10 bases outside the gene matches.

The chain links TRBV19 to TRBJ2-7; D gene ambiguous. V lost 6 bases to trimming and J lost 3 bases, with 18 bases between them. CDR1 and CDR2 (germline): LNHDA, SQIVND (reference sequence). The CDR3 sequence is 15 residues long. The CDR3 coding sequence is TGTGCCAGTAGGTCGGCGGCGGTTTCTTACTACGAGCAGTACTTC. It codes for CASRSAAVSYYEQYF.

The rearrangement uses TRBV10-3 and TRBJ2-1; D is undetermined. Germline V gene sequence: CDR1 ENHRY, CDR2 SYGVKD. The CDR3 totals 11 residues. Deletions cut 10 bases from V and 9 bases from J, with 13 bases between. The CDR3 nucleotides are TGTGCCACCTCGACGCAGGTTGAGCAGTTCTTC. Translating it yields CATSTQVEQFF.

The J gene is TRBJ2-2, the V gene TRBV12-3 or TRBV12-4; 7 bases are a match to TRBD2. This CDR3 contains 13 residues. V lost 4 bases and J lost 5; bases outside the gene matches: 1. CDR3 loop: CASSWGGTGELFF. The CDR3 region has the DNA TGTGCCAGCAGTTGGGGGGGTACCGGGGAGCTGTTTTTT.

The rearrangement links TRBV15 to TRBJ2-5; perhaps TRBD2 as D (5 bases). The germline V gene encodes CDR1 LNHNV and CDR2 YYDKDF (reference sequence). V gave up 0 bases and J gave up 7 bases, with 12 bases separating them. This CDR3 contains 14 residues. The CDR3 spells CATSRDVNSGTQYF. Written as DNA, the CDR3 is TGTGCCACCAGCAGAGATGTGAACAGCGGGACCCAGTACTTC.

The V and J genes are TRBV5-1 and TRBJ1-3; 7 bases align to TRBD1. The germline V gene has CDR1 SGHRS and CDR2 YFSETQ. The V gene end was trimmed by 4 bases and the J gene end by 3 bases; junction bases not matched to a gene: 7. The CDR3 is 15 amino acids. CDR3 nucleotide sequence: TGCGCCAGCAGCCTACAGGGGTTGAGTGGAAACACCATATATTTT. Its protein product is CASSLQGLSGNTIYF.

V is TRBV10-2 and J is TRBJ2-1, with D perhaps matching TRBD2 (6 bases). The CDR3 totals 13 residues. Germline V gene sequence: CDR1 WSHSY, CDR2 SAAADI. The V and J ends lost 7 bases and 2 bases respectively, with 9 bases between them. CDR3 residues: CASIGGAYNEQFF. For the CDR3, the DNA is TGCGCCAGCATCGGCGGGGCCTACAATGAGCAGTTCTTC.

The chain couples TRBV30 to TRBJ2-7, with 10 bases aligning to TRBD2. Per germline, CDR1 GTSNPN and CDR2 SVGIG (reference sequence). The length of the CDR3 is 16 residues. The J segment lost 4 bases and the V segment lost 2 bases, leaving 11 bases of the junction unmatched. The CDR3 DNA reads TGTGCCTGGAGTCATCCTGGACTAGCGGAAAATTACGAGCAGTACTTC. It specifies CAWSHPGLAENYEQYF.

V and J are TRBV30 and TRBJ1-2; D is ambiguous. Germline loops: CDR1 GTSNPN, CDR2 SVGIG (reference sequence). Trimming cost V 0 bases and J 1 base, with 12 bases left between them. The CDR3 sequence is 15 residues long. CDR3 in DNA: TGTGCCTGGAGTGTGTCGAGAGGGAATAACTATGGCTACACCTTC. It is translated as CAWSVSRGNNYGYTF. Together with reference TRBV30 and TRBJ1-2, the CDR3 gives the full variable domain: SQTIHQWPATLVQPVGSPLSLECTVEGTSNPNLYWYRQAAGRGLQLLFYSVGIGQISSEVPQNLSASRPQDRQFILSSKKLLLSDSGFYLCAWSVSRGNNYGYTFGSGTRLTVV.

The chain recombines TRBV6-6 with TRBJ2-2, with no clear D. The germline V and J ends were trimmed by 2 bases and 4 bases, with 11 bases remaining between them. The CDR3 totals 15 residues. Per germline, CDR1 MNHNY and CDR2 SVGAGI (reference sequence). The CDR3 reads CASSYKRSGTGELFF. The CDR3 DNA reads TGTGCCAGCAGTTACAAGCGCTCGGGCACCGGGGAGCTGTTTTTT.